This TCR beta chain was recorded in a study of T cells in Graves' hyperthyroidism and ophthalmopathy. For the study at large: Sampling of peripheral blood happened at initial diagnosis, prior to any treatment.

Clinical symptoms, serum thyroxine and TRAb, thyroid ultrasound and orbital computed tomography were used for the diagnoses. The investigators amplified TCR beta CDR3 regions from RNA transcripts. A set of HTBI primers served as the primers for a first-round RT-PCR of the TCR CDR3. TCRdb itself ran the multiplex PCR reads through MiXCR, one entry per CDR3 protein. The repertoire has around 520,000 distinct CDR3 sequences, roughly 15% of them found once; the top ten carry about 14%. The CDR3 runs to 16 residues. V was pared by 5 bases and J by 2 bases, with 9 bases of the junction left unmatched. CDR1 DFQATT and CDR2 SNEGSKA come from the germline V gene (reference sequence).

Sequencing was done on a sample of blood. V and J are TRBV20-1 and TRBJ2-3; 11 bases line up with TRBD2. The sequence derives from a woman aged 35 to 49 with Graves' hyperthyroidism. CDR3 DNA sequence: TGCAGTGCTCCCCTCCGACTAGCGGGATTCACAGATACGCAGTATTTT. Its protein product is CSAPLRLAGFTDTQYF.